These T cell receptor beta chains were read from a single sample in a study of OX40 agonist ivuxolimab in advanced cancers. The repertoire was sequenced with immunoSEQ multiplex PCR; TCRdb's copy has only in-frame clones and lacks some. The data contain roughly 30,000 clones, more than 70% of them singletons. The input for sequencing was CD4+ or CD8+ T cells sorted from blood, taken in a trial of the OX40 agonist ivuxolimab. The receptor set was obtained from an adult with an advanced solid tumor such as melanoma, head and neck, liver or kidney cancer. The CDR3 runs from the conserved cysteine through the conserved F or W. The D gene is left open where the match is weak. Where a row states a size, it is once, few, many or the class of an expanded clone; other rows omit it.

J gene: TRBJ1-5; clone size: -; D gene: TRBD1; V gene: TRBV6-5; CDR3 protein: CASRKTGVSNQPQHF; CDR3 DNA: TGTGCCAGCAGGAAGACAGGGGTGAGCAATCAGCCCCAGCATTTT
J gene: TRBJ1-5; clone size: -; D gene: -; V gene: TRBV7-6; CDR3 protein: CASSLGGEGQPQHF; CDR3 DNA: TGTGCCAGCAGCTTAGGTGGGGAGGGTCAGCCCCAGCATTTT
J gene: TRBJ2-7; clone size: once; D gene: -; V gene: TRBV28; CDR3 protein: CASSSSPTGYYEQYF; CDR3 DNA: TGTGCCAGCAGTTCCTCTCCGACAGGTTATTACGAGCAGTACTTC
J gene: TRBJ2-3; clone size: -; D gene: TRBD2; V gene: TRBV6-6; CDR3 protein: CASSYLAGGTDTQYF; CDR3 DNA: TGTGCCAGCAGTTATTTAGCGGGAGGGACAGATACGCAGTATTTT
J gene: TRBJ2-1; clone size: -; D gene: -; V gene: TRBV4-1; CDR3 protein: CASSQVPGVHYNEQFF; CDR3 DNA: TGCGCCAGCAGCCAAGTACCAGGGGTCCACTACAATGAGCAGTTCTTC
J gene: TRBJ1-1; clone size: -; D gene: -; V gene: TRBV2; CDR3 protein: CASSEAGGGGTEAFF; CDR3 DNA: TGTGCCAGCAGTGAAGCGGGTGGGGGCGGCACTGAAGCTTTCTTT
J gene: TRBJ1-4; clone size: -; D gene: -; V gene: TRBV30; CDR3 protein: CAWSPTAFNEKLFF; CDR3 DNA: TGTGCCTGGAGTCCCACAGCCTTTAATGAAAAACTGTTTTTT
J gene: TRBJ1-1; clone size: -; D gene: TRBD1; V gene: TRBV6-6; CDR3 protein: CASSWDRVTEAFF; CDR3 DNA: TGTGCCAGCAGTTGGGACAGGGTCACTGAAGCTTTCTTT
J gene: TRBJ2-7; clone size: -; D gene: TRBD2; V gene: TRBV4-1; CDR3 protein: CASSQELAGGLPSYEQYF; CDR3 DNA: TGCGCCAGCAGCCAAGAGCTAGCGGGAGGCCTCCCCTCCTACGAGCAGTACTTC
J gene: TRBJ1-5; clone size: -; D gene: -; V gene: TRBV4-1; CDR3 protein: CASSQIIYQPQHF; CDR3 DNA: TGCGCCAGCAGCCAAATAATCTATCAGCCCCAGCATTTT
J gene: TRBJ2-7; clone size: -; D gene: -; V gene: TRBV27; CDR3 protein: CASSLSVGAHEQYF; CDR3 DNA: TGTGCCAGCAGTTTATCAGTAGGGGCCCACGAGCAGTACTTC
J gene: TRBJ1-4; clone size: -; D gene: -; V gene: TRBV27; CDR3 protein: CASSLFQGEKLFF; CDR3 DNA: TGTGCCAGCAGTTTGTTCCAGGGTGAAAAACTGTTTTTT
J gene: TRBJ1-1; clone size: -; D gene: -; V gene: TRBV7-3; CDR3 protein: CASSLLYVGNTEAFF; CDR3 DNA: TGTGCCAGCAGCCTCCTCTACGTCGGGAACACTGAAGCTTTCTTT
J gene: TRBJ2-7; clone size: once; D gene: -; V gene: TRBV14; CDR3 protein: CASSQDRGRSYEQYF; CDR3 DNA: TGTGCCAGCAGCCAAGATAGGGGCAGATCCTACGAGCAGTACTTC
J gene: TRBJ2-7; clone size: -; D gene: -; V gene: TRBV14; CDR3 protein: CASSQVTGVEQYF; CDR3 DNA: TGTGCCAGCAGCCAAGTTACGGGAGTCGAGCAGTACTTC
J gene: TRBJ1-2; clone size: -; D gene: -; V gene: TRBV6-1; CDR3 protein: CASKLQGRGYTF; CDR3 DNA: TGTGCCAGCAAGTTACAGGGCAGAGGCTACACCTTC
J gene: TRBJ1-1; clone size: -; D gene: TRBD1; V gene: TRBV27; CDR3 protein: CASSSTGLATEAFF; CDR3 DNA: TGTGCCAGCAGCTCGACAGGGCTGGCCACTGAAGCTTTCTTT
J gene: TRBJ1-3; clone size: -; D gene: -; V gene: TRBV6-5; CDR3 protein: CAKTDSSGNTIYF; CDR3 DNA: TGTGCCAAGACAGATTCCTCTGGAAACACCATATATTTT
J gene: TRBJ1-2; clone size: -; D gene: TRBD1; V gene: TRBV10-3; CDR3 protein: CAISESTAGGGYTF; CDR3 DNA: TGTGCCATCAGTGAGTCGACTGCAGGGGGTGGCTACACCTTC
J gene: TRBJ2-7; clone size: -; D gene: -; V gene: TRBV5-6; CDR3 protein: CASSPGPAYEQYF; CDR3 DNA: TGTGCCAGCAGCCCCGGGCCTGCCTACGAGCAGTACTTC
J gene: TRBJ2-7; clone size: -; D gene: -; V gene: TRBV7-6; CDR3 protein: CASSLGESSYEQYF; CDR3 DNA: TGTGCCAGCAGCTTAGGGGAGAGCTCCTACGAGCAGTACTTC
J gene: TRBJ2-7; clone size: -; D gene: -; V gene: TRBV27; CDR3 protein: CASSYNSGYEQYF; CDR3 DNA: TGTGCCAGCAGTTATAACTCTGGATACGAGCAGTACTTC
J gene: TRBJ1-2; clone size: once; D gene: TRBD1; V gene: TRBV19; CDR3 protein: CASSPTGENYGYTF; CDR3 DNA: TGTGCCAGTAGCCCGACAGGGGAGAACTATGGCTACACCTTC
J gene: TRBJ1-1; clone size: few; D gene: TRBD1; V gene: TRBV14; CDR3 protein: CASSQFNSRDSYMNTEAFF; CDR3 DNA: TGTGCCAGCAGCCAATTCAATAGCCGGGACAGCTACATGAACACTGAAGCTTTCTTT
J gene: TRBJ2-1; clone size: -; D gene: -; V gene: TRBV11-2; CDR3 protein: CASSPPGGEQFF; CDR3 DNA: TGTGCCAGCAGTCCCCCAGGAGGTGAGCAGTTCTTC
J gene: TRBJ2-7; clone size: -; D gene: -; V gene: TRBV4-1; CDR3 protein: CASSQGGYEQYF; CDR3 DNA: TGCGCCAGCAGCCAAGGAGGGTACGAGCAGTACTTC
J gene: TRBJ1-5; clone size: -; D gene: -; V gene: TRBV27; CDR3 protein: CASSFSGAFNQPQHF; CDR3 DNA: TGTGCCAGCAGTTTCTCCGGGGCCTTTAATCAGCCCCAGCATTTT
J gene: TRBJ1-3; clone size: -; D gene: -; V gene: TRBV7-6; CDR3 protein: CASSLAGHSGNTIYF; CDR3 DNA: TGTGCCAGCAGCTTAGCGGGTCACTCTGGAAACACCATATATTTT
J gene: TRBJ1-3; clone size: -; D gene: -; V gene: TRBV19; CDR3 protein: CASSPGFSEPGNTIYF; CDR3 DNA: TGTGCCAGTAGTCCCGGGTTTTCGGAACCTGGAAACACCATATATTTT
J gene: TRBJ2-1; clone size: -; D gene: -; V gene: TRBV19; CDR3 protein: CASSIGGMWDRDEQFF; CDR3 DNA: TGTGCCAGTAGTATCGGTGGGATGTGGGATCGGGATGAGCAGTTCTTC
J gene: TRBJ2-7; clone size: once; D gene: TRBD1; V gene: TRBV7-6; CDR3 protein: CASSFRDRGQGEQYF; CDR3 DNA: TGTGCCAGCAGCTTCCGGGACAGGGGGCAGGGGGAGCAGTACTTC
J gene: TRBJ2-5; clone size: once; D gene: TRBD2; V gene: TRBV14; CDR3 protein: CASSQDFRREGQETQYF; CDR3 DNA: TGTGCCAGCAGCCAAGATTTCAGGCGGGAGGGCCAGGAGACCCAGTACTTC
J gene: TRBJ2-3; clone size: -; D gene: TRBD2; V gene: TRBV27; CDR3 protein: CASTSGGSTDTQYF; CDR3 DNA: TGTGCCAGCACTAGCGGGGGCAGCACAGATACGCAGTATTTT